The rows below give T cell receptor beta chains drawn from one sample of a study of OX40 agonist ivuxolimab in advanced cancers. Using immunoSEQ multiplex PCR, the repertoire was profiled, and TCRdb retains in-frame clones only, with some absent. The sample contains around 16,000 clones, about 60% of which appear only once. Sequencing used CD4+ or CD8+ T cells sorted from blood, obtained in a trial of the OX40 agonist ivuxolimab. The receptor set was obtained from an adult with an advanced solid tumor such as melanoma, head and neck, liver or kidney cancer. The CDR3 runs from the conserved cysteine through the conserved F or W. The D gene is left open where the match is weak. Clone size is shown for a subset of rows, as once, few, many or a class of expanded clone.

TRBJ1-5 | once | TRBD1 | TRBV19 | TGTGCCAGTAGTACCCGGGACAGGGAATGGAATCAGCCCCAGCATTTT | CASSTRDREWNQPQHF
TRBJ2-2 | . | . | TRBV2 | TGTGCCAGCAGTGTGACAAACACCGGGGAGCTGTTTTTT | CASSVTNTGELFF
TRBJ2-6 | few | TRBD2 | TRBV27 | TGTGCCAGCAGCACCGGGACTAGCGGGGGCCAGGTGGGGGCCAACGTCCTGACTTTC | CASSTGTSGGQVGANVLTF
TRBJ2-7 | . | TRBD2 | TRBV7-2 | TGTGCCAGCAGCCTATTGGGGGGGGTCGAGCAGTACTTC | CASSLLGGVEQYF
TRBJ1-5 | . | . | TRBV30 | TGTGCCTGGAGTCGGTCCAAATACAACGATCAGCCCCAGCATTTT | CAWSRSKYNDQPQHF
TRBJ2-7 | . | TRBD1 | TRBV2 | TGTGCCAGCAGTGACAGAGGGACAGGGGTCTACGAGCAGTACTTC | CASSDRGTGVYEQYF
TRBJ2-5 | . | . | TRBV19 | TGTGCCAGTAGTATGGGTGGCAGGGCCCCTGGTGCGGCCCAGTACTTC | CASSMGGRAPGAAQYF
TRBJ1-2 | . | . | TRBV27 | TGTGCCAGCAGTTTTGGGCGGAACTATGGCTACACCTTC | CASSFGRNYGYTF
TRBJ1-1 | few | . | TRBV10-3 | TGTGCCATCGGTAGGGCCATTCATTCTGAAGCTTTCTTT | CAIGRAIHSEAFF
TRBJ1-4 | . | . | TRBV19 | TGTGCCAGTAGCACTGGACCTCAGCCGGCTGAAAAACTGTTTTTT | CASSTGPQPAEKLFF
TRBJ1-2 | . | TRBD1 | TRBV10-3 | TGTGCCATCAGTGGGGAGACAGGGGCCGACCCCTCCTATGGCTACACCTTC | CAISGETGADPSYGYTF
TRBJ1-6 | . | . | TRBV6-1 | TGTGCCAGCAGGCCAGGAAGTTCACCCCTCCACTTT | CASRPGSSPLHF
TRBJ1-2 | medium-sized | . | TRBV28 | TGTGCCAGCAGTTTACCCGACTCCGGGGGCTACACCTTC | CASSLPDSGGYTF
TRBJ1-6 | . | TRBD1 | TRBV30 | TGTGCCTGGAGCCAGGGGGCTGGGAATTCACCCCTCCACTTT | CAWSQGAGNSPLHF
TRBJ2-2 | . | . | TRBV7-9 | TGTGCCAGCAGCTTAGGGCCCGGGACCCTCACCGGGGAGCTGTTTTTT | CASSLGPGTLTGELFF
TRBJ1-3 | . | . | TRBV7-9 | TGTGCCAGCAGATTGGACGGGGGCTCTGGAAACACCATATATTTT | CASRLDGGSGNTIYF
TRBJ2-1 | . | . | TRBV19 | TGTGCCAGTAGTATAGTTTGGGGGATCTCCTACAATGAGCAGTTCTTC | CASSIVWGISYNEQFF
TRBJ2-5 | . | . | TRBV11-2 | TGTGCCAGCAGCTTAGTAGGGTTACAGTACTTC | CASSLVGLQYF
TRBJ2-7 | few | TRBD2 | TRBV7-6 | TGTGCCAGCAGCCCTAGCGGGGCGAGGGAGCAGTACTTC | CASSPSGAREQYF
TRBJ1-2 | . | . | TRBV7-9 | TGTGCCAGCAGCTTGTACATAACGGATGGCTACACCTTC | CASSLYITDGYTF
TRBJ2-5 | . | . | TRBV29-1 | TGCAGCGTTGGGAGGGGGCACCAAGAGACCCAGTACTTC | CSVGRGHQETQYF
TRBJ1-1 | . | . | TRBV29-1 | TGCAGCGTTGATGGAGTTGAGTTCATGAACACTGAAGCTTTCTTT | CSVDGVEFMNTEAFF
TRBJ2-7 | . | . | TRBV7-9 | TGTGCCAGCACCTCACTTCCTGACTACGAGCAGTACTTC | CASTSLPDYEQYF
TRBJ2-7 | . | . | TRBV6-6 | TGTGCCAGCAGTTCAACCAGGGACTCCTACGAGCAGTACTTC | CASSSTRDSYEQYF
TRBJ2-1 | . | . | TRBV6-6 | TGTGCCAGCAGTTCTCGGGACTACAATGAGCAGTTCTTC | CASSSRDYNEQFF
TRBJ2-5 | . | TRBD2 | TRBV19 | TGTGCCAGTAGTATAACGTCACTAGCGGGGGAAGAGACCCAGTACTTC | CASSITSLAGEETQYF
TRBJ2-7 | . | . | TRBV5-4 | TGTGCCAGCAGCTCCATCTTCCGGGCCTACGAGCAGTACTTC | CASSSIFRAYEQYF
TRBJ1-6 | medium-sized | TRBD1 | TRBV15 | TGTGCCACCAGCAGAGAGGGACAGAATTCACCCCTCCACTTT | CATSREGQNSPLHF
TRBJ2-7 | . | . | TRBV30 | TGTGCCTGGAGTGTAGGGGCTTTATCGGGGGAGCAGTACTTC | CAWSVGALSGEQYF
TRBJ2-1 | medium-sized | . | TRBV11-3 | TGTGCCAGCAGCCCGAGGGGTCTGAGCTCCTACAATGAGCAGTTCTTC | CASSPRGLSSYNEQFF
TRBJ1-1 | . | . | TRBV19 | TGTGCCAGTAGTATTGGACAAAACACTGAAGCTTTCTTT | CASSIGQNTEAFF
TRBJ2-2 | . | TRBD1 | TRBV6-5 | TGTGCCAGCAGTTGGGGGACAGGGAACACCGGGGAGCTGTTTTTT | CASSWGTGNTGELFF
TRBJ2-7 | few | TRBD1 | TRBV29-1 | TGCAGCGTTGCAGGGGGAAATAACGAGCAGTACTTC | CSVAGGNNEQYF
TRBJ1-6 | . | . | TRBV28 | TGTGCCAGCAGTTACAGGGCCACGGGGTCACCCCTCCACTTT | CASSYRATGSPLHF
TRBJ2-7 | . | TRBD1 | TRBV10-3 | TGTGCCATCAGTGAGGGGGACAGATCCTACGAGCAGTACTTC | CAISEGDRSYEQYF
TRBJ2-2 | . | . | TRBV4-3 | TGCGCCAGCAGCCAAGTTTTGTTAGTGGGCGGCGGGGAGCTGTTTTTT | CASSQVLLVGGGELFF
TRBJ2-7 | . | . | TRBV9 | TGTGCCAGCAGCGCCGACAGGGGAGGGCTCGCGGCGGAGCAGTACTTC | CASSADRGGLAAEQYF
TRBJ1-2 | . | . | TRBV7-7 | TGTGCCAGCAGCTTCCCGACTGACTACACCTTC | CASSFPTDYTF
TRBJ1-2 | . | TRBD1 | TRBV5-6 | TGTGCCAGCAGCTTGGAGGGTCGGACAGGGGAAAGGTACACCTTC | CASSLEGRTGERYTF
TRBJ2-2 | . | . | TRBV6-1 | TGTGCCAGCAGTCGCGAGGGCGGGGAGCTGTTTTTT | CASSREGGELFF
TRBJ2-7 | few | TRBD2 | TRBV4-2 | TGTGCCAGCAGCCAAGCTAGCGGGGAGTACGAGCAGTACTTC | CASSQASGEYEQYF
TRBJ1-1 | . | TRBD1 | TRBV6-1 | TGTGCCAGCTGTTCAGGGGGTTACACTGAAGCTTTCTTT | CASCSGGYTEAFF
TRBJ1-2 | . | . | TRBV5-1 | TGCGCCAGCAGCTTGGTTAGGGGAAGTGGGTATGGCTACACCTTC | CASSLVRGSGYGYTF
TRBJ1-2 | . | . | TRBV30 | TGTGCCTGGAACGGGGGGCGCGGTGGCTACACCTTC | CAWNGGRGGYTF
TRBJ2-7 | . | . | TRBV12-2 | TGTGCAAGTCGCCAAAAACGCTATGGGACGGACTCCTACGAGCAGTACTTC | CASRQKRYGTDSYEQYF
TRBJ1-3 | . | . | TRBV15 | TGTGCCACCAGCAGAGACCGGCTGTCTGGAAACACCATATATTTT | CATSRDRLSGNTIYF
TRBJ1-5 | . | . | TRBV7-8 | TGTGCCAGCAGCTTAACCCTATCTAGCAATCAGCCCCAGCATTTT | CASSLTLSSNQPQHF
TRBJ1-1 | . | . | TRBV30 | TGTGCCTGGAGTGTTTACCCCCCTCCGACGGACGAAGCTTTCTTT | CAWSVYPPPTDEAFF
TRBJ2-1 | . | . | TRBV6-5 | TGTGCCAGCAGTTTCTTACAGGGTGAGGGCTACAATGAGCAGTTCTTC | CASSFLQGEGYNEQFF
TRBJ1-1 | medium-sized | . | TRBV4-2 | TGTGCCAGCAGCCAAGATCACAGTTACCTTTTGAACACTGAAGCTTTCTTT | CASSQDHSYLLNTEAFF
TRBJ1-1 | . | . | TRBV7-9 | TGTGCCAGCAGCTTATTGCAAGGTATGGAGGGTGTGAACACTGAAGCTTTCTTT | CASSLLQGMEGVNTEAFF
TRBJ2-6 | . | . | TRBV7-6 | TGTGCCAGCAGCTTAGACGCCGGGGCTAGGACCTCTGGGGCCAACGTCCTGACTTTC | CASSLDAGARTSGANVLTF